The 22 T cell receptor beta chains given below trace back to one sample, sequenced in a study of PD-1 blockade in mismatch repair-deficient tumors. Generated by immunoSEQ multiplex PCR, the TCRdb table keeps only in-frame clones and is missing some. The sample consists of about 49,000 clones, 65% to 80% of them appearing once. The material sequenced was PBMCs, taken before pembrolizumab treatment. These receptors were collected from an adult with mismatch repair-deficient cancer.

The V gene is TRBV7-3, the J gene TRBJ2-2; no clear D gene. Between the trimmed V and J ends, which lost 2 bases and 6 bases, there was a span of 7 bases. Germline V gene sequence: CDR1 SGHTA, CDR2 FQGTGA. There are 13 residues in the CDR3. The CDR3 is CASSLALAGELFF. The CDR3 nucleotides are TGTGCCAGCAGCTTAGCCCTAGCCGGGGAGCTGTTTTTT.

This chain uses TRBV13 with TRBJ2-3; 9 nucleotides agree with TRBD1. The CDR3 is made up of 16 amino acids. V trimming: 4 bases; J trimming: 3 bases; junction bases outside the gene matches: 8. Germline CDR1 PRHDT, CDR2 FYEKMQ (reference sequence). CDR3 residues: CASSSSPGQGTDTQYF. The CDR3 DNA reads as TGTGCCAGCAGCTCCTCTCCGGGACAGGGTACAGATACGCAGTATTTT. The complete variable domain, with remaining parts taken from reference TRBV13 and TRBJ2-3, reads AAGVIQSPRHLIKEKRETATLKCYPIPRHDTVYWYQQGPGQDPQFLISFYEKMQSDKGSIPDRFSAQQFSDYHSELNMSSLELGDSALYFCASSSSPGQGTDTQYFGPGTRLTVL.

The chain employs TRBV9 and TRBJ1-5; TRBD1 aligns across 10 bases. The germline CDR1 and CDR2 sequences are SGDLS and YYNGEE. The J segment lost 6 bases and the V segment lost 3 bases, leaving 6 bases of the junction unmatched. This CDR3 has 15 residues. The CDR3 DNA reads TGTGCCAGCAGCGCGGGACAGGGGCTTGGTCAGCCCCAGCATTTT. Amino acids: CASSAGQGLGQPQHF. The variable domain in full, completed from reference TRBV9 and TRBJ1-5, reads DSGVTQTPKHLITATGQRVTLRCSPRSGDLSVYWYQQSLDQGLQFLIQYYNGEERAKGNILERFSAQQFPDLHSELNLSSLELGDSALYFCASSAGQGLGQPQHFGDGTRLSIL.

The rearrangement uses TRBV6-5 and TRBJ1-3; no definite D call. Trimming stripped 2 bases from V and 4 bases from J, with 9 bases between. The CDR3 runs to 14 residues. CDR1 and CDR2 from the germline V gene are MNHEY and SVGAGI. As DNA, the CDR3 is TGTGCCAGCAGTTACCTAACCTCAGGAAACACCATATATTTT. Amino acid sequence: CASSYLTSGNTIYF.

The chain uses TRBV10-3 and TRBJ2-5; D is unclear. This CDR3 region has 15 residues. V lost 0 bases to trimming and J lost 5 bases, with 13 bases between them. Per germline, CDR1 ENHRY and CDR2 SYGVKD. CDR3 residues: CAISESKEMGETQYF. Written as DNA, the CDR3 is TGTGCCATCAGTGAGTCTAAGGAGATGGGTGAGACCCAGTACTTC.

V and J are TRBV2 and TRBJ1-2; 7 bases match TRBD1. The germline V gene has CDR1 SNHLY and CDR2 FYNNEI. The length of the CDR3 is 16 residues. The V segment lost 6 bases and the J segment 2 bases; nucleotides outside the gene matches: 12. CDR3 bases: TGTGCCAGCAGGGATTATCTTACAGGGGCCAACTATGGCTACACCTTC. Translation gives CASRDYLTGANYGYTF.

This chain links TRBV18 with TRBJ2-7; D is undetermined. CDR1 is KGHSH, CDR2 LQKENI, per germline. The CDR3 covers 13 residues. V was cut by 2 bases and J by 7 bases, with 12 bases left in between. CDR3 coding DNA: TGTGCCAGCTCACCAGGGCGTTTTCGGGAGCAGTACTTC. The encoded protein is CASSPGRFREQYF. Full variable domain (missing parts from reference TRBV18 and TRBJ2-7): NAGVMQNPRHLVRRRGQEARLRCSPMKGHSHVYWYRQLPEEGLKFMVYLQKENIIDESGMPKERFSAEFPKEGPSILRIQQVVRGDSAAYFCASSPGRFREQYFGPGTRLTVT.

The rearrangement uses TRBV19 and TRBJ2-1; 14 nucleotides line up with TRBD2. The J segment lost 4 bases and the V segment lost 4 bases, leaving 3 bases of the junction unmatched. Per the germline V gene, CDR1 is LNHDA and CDR2 is SQIVND (reference sequence). The CDR3 has 16 residues. CDR3 loop: CASSRTSGRTYNEQFF. CDR3 nucleotides: TGTGCCAGTAGTAGGACTAGCGGGAGGACATACAATGAGCAGTTCTTC.

J is TRBJ2-1 and V is TRBV7-9; TRBD2 aligns across 12 bases. Germline lookup yields CDR1 SEHNR and CDR2 FQNEAQ (reference sequence). The CDR3 spans 14 residues. The J segment lost 5 bases and the V segment lost 5 bases, leaving 1 base of the junction unmatched. The CDR3 sequence is CASSTSGRNNEQFF. CDR3 in DNA: TGTGCCAGCAGCACTAGCGGGAGGAACAATGAGCAGTTCTTC.

The chain couples TRBV18 to TRBJ2-2, with D possibly being TRBD1 (6 bases). This CDR3 spans 16 amino acids. Germline CDR1 and CDR2: KGHSH and LQKENI. The V gene lost 6 bases and the J gene lost 2 bases, with 16 bases spanning the gap. The CDR3 DNA follows: TGTGCCAGCTCCCTTAAGCCGGGACACAACACCGGGGAGCTGTTTTTT. Residues: CASSLKPGHNTGELFF.

The chain employs TRBV18 and TRBJ2-1; 10 bases match TRBD1. The germline gives CDR1 KGHSH, CDR2 LQKENI. This CDR3 has 19 residues. V lost 1 base to trimming and J lost 7 bases; unmatched junction nucleotides: 16. The CDR3: CASSPLPLMTGGAGNEQFF. CDR3 nucleotides: TGTGCCAGCTCACCACTTCCCTTGATGACAGGGGGCGCTGGGAATGAGCAGTTCTTC.

Only one count was recorded for this clone. The gene calls are TRBV5-1 and TRBJ2-2, with D maybe TRBD1 (5 bases). Per the germline V gene, CDR1 is SGHRS and CDR2 is YFSETQ. V was cut by 4 bases and J by 1 base, with 23 bases left in between. The CDR3 has 19 residues. The CDR3 region has the DNA TGCGCCAGCAGCGCGGAAGGGGCAGGCCTGACCCTGAACACCGGGGAGCTGTTTTTT. Protein: CASSAEGAGLTLNTGELFF.

The rearrangement uses TRBV29-1 and TRBJ2-5; 10 bases are shared with TRBD1. The V segment lost 2 bases and the J segment 9 bases; nucleotides outside the gene matches: 12. Germline V lookup: CDR1 SQVTM, CDR2 ANQGSEA. The CDR3 is made up of 15 amino acids. Written as DNA, the CDR3 is TGCAGCGTTGAACCCCCGGGACAGGGGACACGGGCCCAGTACTTC. It is translated as CSVEPPGQGTRAQYF.

The rearrangement links TRBV29-1 to TRBJ1-1; D is uncertain. Trimming stripped 7 bases from V and 2 bases from J, with 5 bases between. Germline loops: CDR1 SQVTM, CDR2 ANQGSEA. The CDR3 totals 10 residues. The CDR3 spells CSAVNTEAFF. CDR3 bases: TGCAGCGCTGTTAACACTGAAGCTTTCTTT.

V is TRBV27 and J is TRBJ2-3; TRBD2 matches 10 bases. This CDR3 region has 14 residues. CDR1 is MNHEY, CDR2 SMNVEV, per germline (reference sequence). V was clipped by 6 bases and J by 5 bases; unmatched bases: 5. The CDR3, as DNA: TGTGCCAGCAGAAGCGGGAGGGCAATAGATACGCAGTATTTT. Translation: CASRSGRAIDTQYF.

The chain has TRBV19 and TRBJ1-2, with D uncertain. CDR1 and CDR2 from the germline V gene are LNHDA and SQIVND (reference sequence). The CDR3 has 17 amino acids. Trimming took 1 base from V and 3 from J, leaving 18 bases between them. DNA for the CDR3: TGTGCCAGTAGTATAGTGGAGACCGCGGGGTGGGACTATGGCTACACCTTC. Its translation is CASSIVETAGWDYGYTF.

The rearrangement joins TRBV10-1 to TRBJ2-3; TRBD2 matches 7 bases. The junction had 21 bases not matched to a gene; V was cut back by 6 bases and J by 6 bases. The CDR3 consists of 18 residues. CDR1 and CDR2 (germline): WNHNN, SYGVQD (reference sequence). The CDR3: CASSPGWGGSSALDTQYF. The CDR3 coding sequence is TGCGCCAGCAGCCCCGGATGGGGCGGGAGCTCTGCTTTGGATACGCAGTATTTT.

The V and J genes are TRBV7-8 and TRBJ2-3; TRBD1 is a possible D gene (6 bases). V gave up 2 bases and J gave up 4 bases, with 10 bases separating them. This CDR3 region has 14 residues. Germline V gene data show CDR1 as SGHVS and CDR2 as FQNEAQ. CDR3 protein: CASSLWGRADTQYF. The CDR3 nucleotides are TGTGCCAGCAGCTTATGGGGGCGCGCAGATACGCAGTATTTT.

This chain links TRBV29-1 with TRBJ2-3; tentative D call: TRBD2 (5 bases). Trimming pared 5 bases from V and 2 bases from J, leaving 11 bases between. This CDR3 spans 13 amino acids. Per germline, CDR1 SQVTM and CDR2 ANQGSEA. The CDR3 coding sequence is TGCAGCGTTATGGGAGCCCCCACAGATACGCAGTATTTT. Amino acid sequence: CSVMGAPTDTQYF.

The chain links TRBV4-2 to TRBJ2-1; D is perhaps TRBD1 (5 bases). CDR3 length: 12 amino acids. The V gene's germline CDR1 is LGHNA and CDR2 YNFKEQ. V lost 7 bases and J lost 6, with 10 bases in between. The CDR3 nucleotides are TGTGCCAGCAAGGGGCTCGGCAATGAGCAGTTCTTC. Translating gives CASKGLGNEQFF.

V is TRBV7-2 and J is TRBJ2-1, with D hard to call. The germline V gene encodes CDR1 SGHTA and CDR2 FQGNSA. The CDR3 runs 14 residues. Trimming left V 2 bases short and J 7 bases short, with 12 bases between. CDR3: CASSLTPTRNEQFF. The DNA for the CDR3 is TGTGCCAGCAGCTTAACCCCAACGAGGAATGAGCAGTTCTTC.

V is TRBV7-2 and J is TRBJ2-1; 8 nucleotides match TRBD2. This CDR3 has 14 amino acids. The J segment lost 5 bases and the V segment lost 3 bases, leaving 3 bases of the junction unmatched. Germline-derived CDR1 and CDR2 are SGHTA and FQGNSA. This CDR3 is CASSFSGMNNEQFF. The DNA for the CDR3 is TGTGCCAGCAGCTTTAGCGGGATGAACAATGAGCAGTTCTTC. The whole variable domain, filled in from reference TRBV7-2 and TRBJ2-1, reads GAGVSQSPSNKVTEKGKDVELRCDPISGHTALYWYRQSLGQGLEFLIYFQGNSAPDKSGLPSDRFSAERTGGSVSTLTIQRTQQEDSAVYLCASSFSGMNNEQFFGPGTRLTVL.